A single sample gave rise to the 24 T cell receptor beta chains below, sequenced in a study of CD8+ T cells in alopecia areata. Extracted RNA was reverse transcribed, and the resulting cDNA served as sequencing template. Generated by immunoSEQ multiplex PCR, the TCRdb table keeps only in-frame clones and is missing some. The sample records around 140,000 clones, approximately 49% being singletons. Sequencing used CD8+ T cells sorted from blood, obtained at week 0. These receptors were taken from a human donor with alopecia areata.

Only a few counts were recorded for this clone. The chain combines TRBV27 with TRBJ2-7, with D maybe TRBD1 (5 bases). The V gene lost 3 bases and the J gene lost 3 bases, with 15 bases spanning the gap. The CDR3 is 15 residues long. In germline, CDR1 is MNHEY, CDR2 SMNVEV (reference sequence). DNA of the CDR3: TGTGCCAGCAGTTTCTTTCGGGCCACAGGCTACGAGCAGTACTTC. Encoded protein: CASSFFRATGYEQYF.

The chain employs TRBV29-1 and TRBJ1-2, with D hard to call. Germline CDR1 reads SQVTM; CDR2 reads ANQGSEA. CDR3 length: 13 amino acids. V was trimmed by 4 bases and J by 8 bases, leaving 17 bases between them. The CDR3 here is CSVGGSEGEGYTF. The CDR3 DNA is TGCAGCGTTGGAGGGTCGGAGGGAGAAGGCTACACCTTC.

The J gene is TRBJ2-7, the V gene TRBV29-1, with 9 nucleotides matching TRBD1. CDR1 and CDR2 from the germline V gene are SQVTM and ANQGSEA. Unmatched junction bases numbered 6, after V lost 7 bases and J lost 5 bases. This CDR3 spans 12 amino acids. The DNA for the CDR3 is TGCAGCGCCTTGGACAGGGGACACGAGCAGTACTTC. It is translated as CSALDRGHEQYF.

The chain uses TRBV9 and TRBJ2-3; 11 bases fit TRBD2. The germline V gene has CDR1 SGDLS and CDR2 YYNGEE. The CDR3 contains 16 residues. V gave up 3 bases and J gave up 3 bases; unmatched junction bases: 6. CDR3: CASSGLAGGPTDTQYF. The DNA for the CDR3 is TGTGCCAGCAGCGGTTTAGCGGGGGGGCCGACAGATACGCAGTATTTT.

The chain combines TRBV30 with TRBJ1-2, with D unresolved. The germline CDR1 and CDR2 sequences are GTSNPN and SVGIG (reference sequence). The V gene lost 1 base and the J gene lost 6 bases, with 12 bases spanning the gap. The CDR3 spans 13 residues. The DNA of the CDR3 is TGTGCCTGGAGTGCCGGAGGTCCTAATGGCTACACCTTC. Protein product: CAWSAGGPNGYTF.

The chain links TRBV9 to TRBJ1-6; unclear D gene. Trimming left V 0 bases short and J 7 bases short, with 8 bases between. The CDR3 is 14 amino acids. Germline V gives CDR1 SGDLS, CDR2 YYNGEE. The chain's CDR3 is CASSVEGANSPLHF. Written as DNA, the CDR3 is TGTGCCAGCAGCGTAGAGGGCGCGAATTCACCCCTCCACTTT.

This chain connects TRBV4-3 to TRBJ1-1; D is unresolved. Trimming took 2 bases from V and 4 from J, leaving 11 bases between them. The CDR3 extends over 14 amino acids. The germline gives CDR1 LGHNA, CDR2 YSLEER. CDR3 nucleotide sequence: TGCGCCAGCAGCCAATGGCGCGGAACCACTGAAGCTTTCTTT. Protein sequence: CASSQWRGTTEAFF.

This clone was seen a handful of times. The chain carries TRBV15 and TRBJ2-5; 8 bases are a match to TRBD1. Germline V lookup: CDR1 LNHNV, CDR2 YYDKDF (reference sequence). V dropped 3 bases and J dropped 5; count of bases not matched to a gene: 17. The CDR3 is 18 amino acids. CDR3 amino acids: CATSSDRGKSPVWETQYF. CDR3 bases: TGTGCCACCAGCAGCGACAGGGGAAAGTCCCCCGTTTGGGAGACCCAGTACTTC.

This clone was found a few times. In DNA form, the CDR3 reads TGCAGCGGTTCTGAATGGGGCGAGCAGTTCTTC. This codes for CSGSEWGEQFF. The rearrangement joins TRBV29-1 to TRBJ2-1, with a possible D match to TRBD1 (5 bases). CDR3 size: 11 residues. Per germline, CDR1 SQVTM and CDR2 ANQGSEA. Trimming shortened V by 7 bases and J by 10 bases, and 14 bases separated the two germline ends.

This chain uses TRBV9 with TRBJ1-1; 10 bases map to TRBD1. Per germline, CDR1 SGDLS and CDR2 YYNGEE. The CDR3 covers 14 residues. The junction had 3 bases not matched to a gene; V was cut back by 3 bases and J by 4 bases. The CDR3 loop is CASSADRGLTEAFF. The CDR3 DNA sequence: TGTGCCAGCAGCGCAGACAGGGGGCTCACTGAAGCTTTCTTT.

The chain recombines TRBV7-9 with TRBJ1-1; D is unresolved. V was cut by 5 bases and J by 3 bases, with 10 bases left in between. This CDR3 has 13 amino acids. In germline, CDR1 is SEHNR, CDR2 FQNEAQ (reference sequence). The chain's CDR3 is CASSLGVDTEAFF. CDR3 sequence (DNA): TGTGCCAGCAGCCTTGGTGTTGACACTGAAGCTTTCTTT.

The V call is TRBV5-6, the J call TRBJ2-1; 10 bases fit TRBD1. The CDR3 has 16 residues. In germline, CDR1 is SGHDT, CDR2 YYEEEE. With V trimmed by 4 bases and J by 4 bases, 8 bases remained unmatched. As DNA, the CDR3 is TGTGCCAGCAGCACCCCTCGGGACAGGGGATACAATGAGCAGTTCTTC. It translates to CASSTPRDRGYNEQFF.

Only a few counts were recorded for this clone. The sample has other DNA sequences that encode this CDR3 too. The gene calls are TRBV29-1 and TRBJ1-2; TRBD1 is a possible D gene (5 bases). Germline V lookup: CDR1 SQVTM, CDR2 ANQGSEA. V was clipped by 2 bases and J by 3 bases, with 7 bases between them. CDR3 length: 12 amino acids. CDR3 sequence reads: CSVERGDYGYTF. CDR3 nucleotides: TGCAGCGTTGAACGGGGGGACTATGGCTACACCTTC.

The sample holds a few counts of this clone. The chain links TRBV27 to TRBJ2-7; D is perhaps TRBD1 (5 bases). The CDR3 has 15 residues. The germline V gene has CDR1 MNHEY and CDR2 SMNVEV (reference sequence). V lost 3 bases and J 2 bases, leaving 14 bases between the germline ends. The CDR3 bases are TGTGCCAGCAGTTTGCAGGGAAATGGAGCCTACGAGCAGTACTTC. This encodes CASSLQGNGAYEQYF.

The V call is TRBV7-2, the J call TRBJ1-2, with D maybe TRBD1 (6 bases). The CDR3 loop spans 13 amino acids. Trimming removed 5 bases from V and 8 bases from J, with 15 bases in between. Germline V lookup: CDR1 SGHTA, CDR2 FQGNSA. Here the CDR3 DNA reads TGTGCCAGCAGCGTCGAAGGGGGTAGCGGCTACACCTTC. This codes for CASSVEGGSGYTF.

The CDR3 DNA reads TGTGCCAGCAGCTTGGTCGCGAGCGCTGAAGCTTTCTTT. Translating gives CASSLVASAEAFF. V gene TRBV5-6 combines with J gene TRBJ1-1; no clear D. Germline lookup yields CDR1 SGHDT and CDR2 YYEEEE. The CDR3 is 13 residues long. V shed 0 bases and J shed 6 bases, with 9 bases lying between them.

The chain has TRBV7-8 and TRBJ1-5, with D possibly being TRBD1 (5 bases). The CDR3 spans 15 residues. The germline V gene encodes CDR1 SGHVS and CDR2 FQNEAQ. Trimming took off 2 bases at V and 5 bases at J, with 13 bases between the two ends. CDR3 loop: CASSLRQGMDQPQHF. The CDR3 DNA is TGTGCCAGCAGCTTAAGGCAGGGAATGGATCAGCCCCAGCATTTT. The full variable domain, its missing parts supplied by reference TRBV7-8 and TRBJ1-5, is GAGVSQSPRYKVAKRGQDVALRCDPISGHVSLFWYQQALGQGPEFLTYFQNEAQLDKSGLPSDRFFAERPEGSVSTLKIQRTQQEDSAVYLCASSLRQGMDQPQHFGDGTRLSIL.

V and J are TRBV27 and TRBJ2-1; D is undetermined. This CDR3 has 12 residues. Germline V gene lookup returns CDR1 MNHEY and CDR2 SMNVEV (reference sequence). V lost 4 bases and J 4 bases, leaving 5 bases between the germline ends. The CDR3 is CASSYGYNEQFF. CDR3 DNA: TGTGCCAGCAGTTACGGGTACAATGAGCAGTTCTTC.

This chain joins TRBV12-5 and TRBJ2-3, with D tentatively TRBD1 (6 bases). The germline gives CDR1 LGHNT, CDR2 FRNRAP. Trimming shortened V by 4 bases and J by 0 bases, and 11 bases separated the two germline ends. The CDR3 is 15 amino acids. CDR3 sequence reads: CASGSQGLSTDTQYF. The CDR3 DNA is TGTGCTAGTGGTTCACAGGGTCTTAGCACAGATACGCAGTATTTT.

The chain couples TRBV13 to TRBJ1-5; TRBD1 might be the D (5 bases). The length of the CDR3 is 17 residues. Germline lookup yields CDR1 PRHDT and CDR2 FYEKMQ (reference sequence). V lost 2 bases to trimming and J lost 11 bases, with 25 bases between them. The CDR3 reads CASSLKGGEGTMSAQHF. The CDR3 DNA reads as TGTGCCAGCAGCTTAAAAGGAGGGGAAGGGACGATGTCGGCCCAGCATTTT.

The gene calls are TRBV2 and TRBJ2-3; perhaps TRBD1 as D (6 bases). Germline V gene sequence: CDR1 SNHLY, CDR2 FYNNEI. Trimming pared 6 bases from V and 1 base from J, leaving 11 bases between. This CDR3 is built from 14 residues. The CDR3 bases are TGTGCCAGCAGCCAAGGGGGTCGCACAGATACGCAGTATTTT. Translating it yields CASSQGGRTDTQYF.

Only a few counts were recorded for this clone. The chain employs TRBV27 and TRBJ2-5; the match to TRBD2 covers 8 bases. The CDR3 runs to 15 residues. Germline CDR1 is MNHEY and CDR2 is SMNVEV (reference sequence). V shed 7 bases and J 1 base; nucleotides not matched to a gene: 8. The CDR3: CASMPGRGGQETQYF. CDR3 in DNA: TGTGCCAGCATGCCGGGACGGGGGGGCCAAGAGACCCAGTACTTC.

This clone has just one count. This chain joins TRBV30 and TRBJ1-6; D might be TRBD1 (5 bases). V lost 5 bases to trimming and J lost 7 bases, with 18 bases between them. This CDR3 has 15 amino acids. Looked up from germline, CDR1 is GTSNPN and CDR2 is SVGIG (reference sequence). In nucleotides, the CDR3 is TGTGCCTGGCATCTTGTCCGGGACGGAAATTCACCCCTCCACTTT. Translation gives CAWHLVRDGNSPLHF. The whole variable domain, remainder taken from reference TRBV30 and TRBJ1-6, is SQTIHQWPATLVQPVGSPLSLECTVEGTSNPNLYWYRQAAGRGLQLLFYSVGIGQISSEVPQNLSASRPQDRQFILSSKKLLLSDSGFYLCAWHLVRDGNSPLHFGNGTRLTVT.

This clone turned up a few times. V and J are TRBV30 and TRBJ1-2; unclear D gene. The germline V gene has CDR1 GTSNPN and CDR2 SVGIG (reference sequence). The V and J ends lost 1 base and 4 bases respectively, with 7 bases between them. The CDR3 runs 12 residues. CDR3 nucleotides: TGTGCCTGGAGTGGACTGATCTATGGCTACACCTTC. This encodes CAWSGLIYGYTF.